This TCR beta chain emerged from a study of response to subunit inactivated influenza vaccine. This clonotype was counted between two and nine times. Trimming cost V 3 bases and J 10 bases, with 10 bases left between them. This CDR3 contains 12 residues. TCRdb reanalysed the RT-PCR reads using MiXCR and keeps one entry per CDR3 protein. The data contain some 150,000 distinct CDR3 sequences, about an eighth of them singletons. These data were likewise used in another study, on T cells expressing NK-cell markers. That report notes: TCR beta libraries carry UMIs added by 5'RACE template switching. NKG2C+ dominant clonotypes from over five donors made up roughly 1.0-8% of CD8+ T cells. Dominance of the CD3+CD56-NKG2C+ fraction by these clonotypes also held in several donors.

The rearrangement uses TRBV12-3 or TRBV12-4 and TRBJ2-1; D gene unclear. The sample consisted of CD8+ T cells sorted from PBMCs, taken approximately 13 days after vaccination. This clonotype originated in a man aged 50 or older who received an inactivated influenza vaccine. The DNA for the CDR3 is TGTGCCAGCAGTTTTAAGGTTGGGGAGCAGTTCTTC. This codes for CASSFKVGEQFF.